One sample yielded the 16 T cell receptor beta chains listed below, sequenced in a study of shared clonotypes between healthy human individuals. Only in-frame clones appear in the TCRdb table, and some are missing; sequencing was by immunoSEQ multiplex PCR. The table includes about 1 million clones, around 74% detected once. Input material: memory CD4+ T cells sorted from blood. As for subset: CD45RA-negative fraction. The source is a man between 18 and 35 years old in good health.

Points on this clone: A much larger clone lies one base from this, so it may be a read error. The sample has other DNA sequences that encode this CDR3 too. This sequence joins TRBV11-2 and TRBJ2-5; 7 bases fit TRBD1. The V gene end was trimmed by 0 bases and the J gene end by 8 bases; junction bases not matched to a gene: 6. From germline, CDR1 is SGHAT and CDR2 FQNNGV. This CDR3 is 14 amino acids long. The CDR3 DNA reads TGTGCCAGCAGCTTAGAGAGGGGGCAGGTAACCCAGTACTTC. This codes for CASSLERGQVTQYF. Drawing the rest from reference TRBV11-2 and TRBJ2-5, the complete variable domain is EAGVAQSPRYKIIEKRQSVAFWCNPISGHATLYWYQQILGQGPKLLIQFQNNGVVDDSQLPKDRFSAERLKGVDSTLKIQPAKLEDSAVYLCASSLERGQVTQYFGPGTRLLVL.

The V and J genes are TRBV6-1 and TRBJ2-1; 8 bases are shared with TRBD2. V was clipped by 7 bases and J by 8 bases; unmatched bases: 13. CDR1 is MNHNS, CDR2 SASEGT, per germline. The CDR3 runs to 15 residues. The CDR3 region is CASTGRGGQFYEQFF. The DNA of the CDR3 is TGTGCCAGCACGGGACGGGGGGGACAATTCTATGAGCAGTTCTTC.

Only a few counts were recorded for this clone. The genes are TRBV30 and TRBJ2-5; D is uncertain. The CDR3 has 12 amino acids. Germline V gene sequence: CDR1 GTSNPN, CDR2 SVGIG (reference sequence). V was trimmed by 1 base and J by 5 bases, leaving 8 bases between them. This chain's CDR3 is CAWSEVSETQYF. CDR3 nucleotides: TGTGCCTGGAGTGAAGTATCCGAGACCCAGTACTTC.

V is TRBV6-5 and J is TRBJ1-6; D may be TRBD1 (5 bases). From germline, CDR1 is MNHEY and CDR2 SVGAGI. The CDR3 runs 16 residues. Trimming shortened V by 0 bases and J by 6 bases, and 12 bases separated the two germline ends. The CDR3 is CASSYSGARLNSPLHF. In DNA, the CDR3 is TGTGCCAGCAGTTACTCAGGGGCTCGCCTTAATTCACCCCTCCACTTT.

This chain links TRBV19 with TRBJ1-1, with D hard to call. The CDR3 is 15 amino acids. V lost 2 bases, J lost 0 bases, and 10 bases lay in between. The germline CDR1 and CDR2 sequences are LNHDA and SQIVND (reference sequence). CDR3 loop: CASSIRQDLNTEAFF. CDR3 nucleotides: TGTGCCAGTAGTATAAGGCAGGATCTGAACACTGAAGCTTTCTTT.

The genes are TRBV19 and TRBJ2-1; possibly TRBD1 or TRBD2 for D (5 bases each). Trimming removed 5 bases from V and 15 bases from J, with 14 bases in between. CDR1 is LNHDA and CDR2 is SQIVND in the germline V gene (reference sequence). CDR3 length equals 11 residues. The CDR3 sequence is CASSPGSGAFF. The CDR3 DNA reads TGTGCCAGTAGTCCCGGGTCCGGGGCGTTCTTC.

In DNA, the CDR3 is TGTGCCACCCCCCATGGTTACTACGAGCAGTACTTC. This encodes CATPHGYYEQYF. V usage is TRBV6-4 and J usage is TRBJ2-7; no reliable D call. V was shortened by 10 bases and J by 3 bases, with 13 bases between the two germline ends. Per germline, CDR1 MRHNA and CDR2 SNTAGT. This CDR3 contains 12 residues.

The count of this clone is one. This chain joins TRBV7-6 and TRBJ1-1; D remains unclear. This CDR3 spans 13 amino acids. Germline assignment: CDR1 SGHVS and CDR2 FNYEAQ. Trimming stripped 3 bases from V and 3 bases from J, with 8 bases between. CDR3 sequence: CASSFHRDTEAFF. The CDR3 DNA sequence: TGTGCCAGCAGCTTTCACAGAGACACTGAAGCTTTCTTT.

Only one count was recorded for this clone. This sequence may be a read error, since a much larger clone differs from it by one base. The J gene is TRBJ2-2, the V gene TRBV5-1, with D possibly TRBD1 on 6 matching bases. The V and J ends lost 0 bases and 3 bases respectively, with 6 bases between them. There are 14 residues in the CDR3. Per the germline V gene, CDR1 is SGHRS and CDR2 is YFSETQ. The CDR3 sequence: CASSLGQDTGELFF. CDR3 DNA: TGCGCCAGCAGCTTGGGACAGGACACCGGGGAGCTGTTTTTT.

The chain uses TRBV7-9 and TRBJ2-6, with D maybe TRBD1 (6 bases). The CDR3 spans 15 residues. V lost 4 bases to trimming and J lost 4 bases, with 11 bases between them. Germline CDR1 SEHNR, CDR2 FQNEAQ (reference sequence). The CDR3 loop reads CASSWTDLGANVLTF. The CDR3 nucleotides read TGTGCCAGCAGCTGGACAGACTTGGGGGCCAACGTCCTGACTTTC.

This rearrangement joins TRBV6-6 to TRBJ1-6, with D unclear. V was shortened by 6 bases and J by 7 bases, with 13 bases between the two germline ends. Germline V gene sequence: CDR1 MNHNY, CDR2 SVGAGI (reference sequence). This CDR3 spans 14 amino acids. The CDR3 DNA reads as TGTGCCAGCAGATTCCGGAGGTTAAATTCACCCCTCCACTTT. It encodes CASRFRRLNSPLHF.

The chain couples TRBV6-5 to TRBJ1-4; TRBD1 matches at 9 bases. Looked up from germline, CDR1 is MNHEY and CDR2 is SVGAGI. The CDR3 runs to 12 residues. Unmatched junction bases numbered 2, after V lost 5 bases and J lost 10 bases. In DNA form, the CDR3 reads TGTGCCAGCAGTACAGGGGGCGGAAAACTGTTTTTT. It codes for CASSTGGGKLFF.

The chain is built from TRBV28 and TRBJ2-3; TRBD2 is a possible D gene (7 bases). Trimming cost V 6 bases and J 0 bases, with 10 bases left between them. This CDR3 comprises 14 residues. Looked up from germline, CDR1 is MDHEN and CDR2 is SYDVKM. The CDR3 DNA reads TGTGCCAGCAGGGGGGGGCTAAGCACAGATACGCAGTATTTT. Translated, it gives CASRGGLSTDTQYF.

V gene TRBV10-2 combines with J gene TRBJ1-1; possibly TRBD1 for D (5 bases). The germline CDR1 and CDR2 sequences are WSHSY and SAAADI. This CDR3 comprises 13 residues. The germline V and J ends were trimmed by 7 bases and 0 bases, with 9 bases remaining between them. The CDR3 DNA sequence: TGCGCCAGCAATCGGGGGGTGAACACTGAAGCTTTCTTT. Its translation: CASNRGVNTEAFF.

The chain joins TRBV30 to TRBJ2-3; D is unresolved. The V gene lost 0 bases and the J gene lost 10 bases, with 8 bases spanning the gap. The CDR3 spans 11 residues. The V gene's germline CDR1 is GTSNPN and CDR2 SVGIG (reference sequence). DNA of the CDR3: TGTGCCTGGAGTGTAAAACGGCCGCAGTATTTT. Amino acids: CAWSVKRPQYF.

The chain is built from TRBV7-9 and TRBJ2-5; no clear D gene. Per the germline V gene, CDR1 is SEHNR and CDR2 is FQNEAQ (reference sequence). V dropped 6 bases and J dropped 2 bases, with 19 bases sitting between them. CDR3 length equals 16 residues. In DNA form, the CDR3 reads TGTGCCAGCAGTTTAATGGGGATCGGCGGACAAGAGACCCAGTACTTC. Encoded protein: CASSLMGIGGQETQYF.